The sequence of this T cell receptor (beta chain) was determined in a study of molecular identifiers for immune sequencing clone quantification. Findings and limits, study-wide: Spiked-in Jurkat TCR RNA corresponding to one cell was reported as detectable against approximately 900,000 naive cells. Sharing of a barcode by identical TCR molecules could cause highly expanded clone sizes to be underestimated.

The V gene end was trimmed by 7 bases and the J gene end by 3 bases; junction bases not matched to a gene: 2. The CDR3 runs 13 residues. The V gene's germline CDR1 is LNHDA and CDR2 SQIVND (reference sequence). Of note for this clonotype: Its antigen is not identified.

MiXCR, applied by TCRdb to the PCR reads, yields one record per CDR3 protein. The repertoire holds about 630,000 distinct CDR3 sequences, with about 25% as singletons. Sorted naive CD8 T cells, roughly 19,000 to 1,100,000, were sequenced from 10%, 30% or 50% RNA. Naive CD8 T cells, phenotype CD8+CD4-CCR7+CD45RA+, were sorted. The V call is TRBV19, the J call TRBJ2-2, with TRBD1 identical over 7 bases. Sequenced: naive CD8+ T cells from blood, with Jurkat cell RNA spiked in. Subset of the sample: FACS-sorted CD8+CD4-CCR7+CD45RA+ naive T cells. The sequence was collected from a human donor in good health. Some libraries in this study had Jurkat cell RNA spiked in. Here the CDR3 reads CASNQGDTGELFF. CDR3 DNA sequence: TGTGCCAGTAACCAGGGGGACACCGGGGAGCTGTTTTTT.